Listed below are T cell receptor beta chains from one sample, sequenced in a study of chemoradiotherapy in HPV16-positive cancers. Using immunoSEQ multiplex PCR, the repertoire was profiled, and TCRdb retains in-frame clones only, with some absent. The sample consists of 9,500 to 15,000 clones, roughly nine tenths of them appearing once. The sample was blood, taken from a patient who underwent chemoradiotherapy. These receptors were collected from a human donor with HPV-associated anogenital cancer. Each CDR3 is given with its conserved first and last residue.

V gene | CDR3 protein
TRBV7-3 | CASGAGNEQFF
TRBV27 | CASNEGDTQYF
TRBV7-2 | CASSLAVSGGQETQYF
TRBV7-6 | CASSSGTGVSNQPQHF
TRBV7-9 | CASSPGNGELFF
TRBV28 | CASSLRGDTQYF
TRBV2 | CASEDGGTDTQYF
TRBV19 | CASSIDSSDSEQFF
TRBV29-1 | CSTTGDNGADTQYF
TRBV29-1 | CSVEDSGNTIYF
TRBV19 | CASSIWGGTEAFF
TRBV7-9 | CASSLGRGSNAFF
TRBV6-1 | CASTAYQETQYF
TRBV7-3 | CASSRGGLETQYF
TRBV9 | CASSLGQLDTEAFF
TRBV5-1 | CASSHRTANTEAFF
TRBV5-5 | CASSKERVARTETQYF
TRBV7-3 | CASSPGTGYEQYF
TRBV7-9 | CASSFERGGHNEQFF
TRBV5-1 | CASSLGAGAVAGELFF
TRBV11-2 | CASSLIARETQYF
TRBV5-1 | CASSLGGREGETQYF
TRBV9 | CASSPRVMNTEAFF
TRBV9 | CASSRQLSETQYF
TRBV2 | CASSEARRETGEQYF
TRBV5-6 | CASTLRIAGGFRTGELFF
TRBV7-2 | CASSRESSYNSPLHF
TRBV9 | CASSVDEVRNEKLFF
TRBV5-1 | CASSLRDGPGELFF
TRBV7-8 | CASSLGGQGRGQPQHF
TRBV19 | CASTFVAGNTIYF
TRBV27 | CASSLDRGGSYNSPLHF
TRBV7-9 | CASSLGDWALNGYTF
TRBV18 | CASSPQGRGGYTF
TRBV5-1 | CASSFGFEGTEAFF
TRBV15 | CATSRAQGRLRTEAFF
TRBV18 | CASSPAYNSYNEQFF